This T cell receptor beta chain was identified during a study of T cell repertoires in cytomegalovirus infection. In the study overall: Recently identified HLA-C-restricted CMV epitopes were among the peptides used.

A note on this clonotype: Its antigen is as yet unknown.

Study-level results: Summed public TCR beta family frequency identified CMV carriers bearing the relevant HLA. The ex vivo response showed dominance by HLA-C-restricted CMV-specific TCR beta clonotypes.

TCRdb recomputed calls from the reads with MiXCR, one row per CDR3 protein. The sample lists 110,000 to 150,000 distinct CDR3 sequences; approximately 30% were seen once. V lost 7 bases to trimming and J lost 3 bases, with 9 bases between them. Per the germline V gene, CDR1 is SNHLY and CDR2 is FYNNEI. The CDR3 is 13 residues long. V and J are TRBV2 and TRBJ2-2; D gene unclear. The specimen was CD8+ T cells from cultured PBMCs, collected from culture after CMV antigen stimulation. This clonotype originated in a human donor in good health (CMV status not recorded). Some clones in this sample may be carry-over from other donors' samples. CDR3 in amino acids: CASNLFYTGELFF. For the CDR3, the DNA is TGTGCCAGCAATTTATTTTACACCGGGGAGCTGTTTTTT.